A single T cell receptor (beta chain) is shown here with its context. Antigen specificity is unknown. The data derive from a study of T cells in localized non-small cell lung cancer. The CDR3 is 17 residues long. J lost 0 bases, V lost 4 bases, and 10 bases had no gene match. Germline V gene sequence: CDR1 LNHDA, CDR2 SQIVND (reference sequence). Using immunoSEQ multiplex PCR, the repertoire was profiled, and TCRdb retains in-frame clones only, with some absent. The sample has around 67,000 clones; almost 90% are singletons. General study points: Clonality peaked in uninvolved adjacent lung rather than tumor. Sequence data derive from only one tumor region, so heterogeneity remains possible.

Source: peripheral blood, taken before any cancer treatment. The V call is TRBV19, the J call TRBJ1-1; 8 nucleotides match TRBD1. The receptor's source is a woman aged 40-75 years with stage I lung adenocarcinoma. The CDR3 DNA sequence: TGTGCCAGTAGTAGGGCCCTTCAGGGGGCGATGAACACTGAAGCTTTCTTT. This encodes CASSRALQGAMNTEAFF. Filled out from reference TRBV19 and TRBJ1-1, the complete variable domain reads DGGITQSPKYLFRKEGQNVTLSCEQNLNHDAMYWYRQDPGQGLRLIYYSQIVNDFQKGDIAEGYSVSREKKESFPLTVTSAQKNPTAFYLCASSRALQGAMNTEAFFGQGTRLTVV.